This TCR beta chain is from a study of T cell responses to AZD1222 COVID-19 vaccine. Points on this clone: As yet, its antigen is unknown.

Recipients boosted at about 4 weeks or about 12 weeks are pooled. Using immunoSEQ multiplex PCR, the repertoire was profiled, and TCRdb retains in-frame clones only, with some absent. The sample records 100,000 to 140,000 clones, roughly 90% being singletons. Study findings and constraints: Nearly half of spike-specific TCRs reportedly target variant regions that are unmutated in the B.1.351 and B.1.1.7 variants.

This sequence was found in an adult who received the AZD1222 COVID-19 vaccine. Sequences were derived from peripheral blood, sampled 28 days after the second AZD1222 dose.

CDR3 protein: CASSLVSGAHSSYEQYF. The CDR3, as DNA: TGTGCCAGCAGCTTAGTTTCCGGAGCCCACTCCTCCTACGAGCAGTACTTC. The rearrangement links TRBV11-2 to TRBJ2-7; D is uncertain. From germline, CDR1 is SGHAT and CDR2 FQNNGV. The V end lost 1 base, the J end lost 0 bases, and 16 bases lay between the germline ends. The CDR3 runs 17 residues. Full variable domain (rest looked up from reference TRBV11-2 and TRBJ2-7): EAGVAQSPRYKIIEKRQSVAFWCNPISGHATLYWYQQILGQGPKLLIQFQNNGVVDDSQLPKDRFSAERLKGVDSTLKIQPAKLEDSAVYLCASSLVSGAHSSYEQYFGPGTRLTVT.